This T cell receptor beta chain was sequenced in a study of cytomegalovirus exposure and HLA in healthy donors. The CDR3 has 12 amino acids. CDR1 is LGHNT, CDR2 FRNRAP, per germline. Between the trimmed V and J ends, which lost 3 bases and 2 bases, there was a span of 4 bases. As for this clone: Its antigen is currently unknown.

Use of 60 Vbeta and 13 Jbeta primers characterized the PCR. Profiling relied on immunoSEQ multiplex PCR, and the TCRdb table lists in-frame clones only, not all of them. The sample records 180,000 or so clones, about 79% being singletons. Regarding the study as a whole: V- and J-gene trimming of TCR beta was linked (in a later analysis) to a missense DCLRE1C variant. Later on, an analysis found that several of the most significant clusters appeared to be linked to common viral pathogens, which included parvovirus B19.

This TCR was recovered from a man in his forties or fifties in good health and CMV-seropositive. The sample taken for sequencing was PBMCs. V and J are TRBV12-5 and TRBJ1-1; no clear D. CDR3 sequence: CASGFINTEAFF. CDR3 in DNA: TGTGCTAGTGGTTTTATTAACACTGAAGCTTTCTTT.